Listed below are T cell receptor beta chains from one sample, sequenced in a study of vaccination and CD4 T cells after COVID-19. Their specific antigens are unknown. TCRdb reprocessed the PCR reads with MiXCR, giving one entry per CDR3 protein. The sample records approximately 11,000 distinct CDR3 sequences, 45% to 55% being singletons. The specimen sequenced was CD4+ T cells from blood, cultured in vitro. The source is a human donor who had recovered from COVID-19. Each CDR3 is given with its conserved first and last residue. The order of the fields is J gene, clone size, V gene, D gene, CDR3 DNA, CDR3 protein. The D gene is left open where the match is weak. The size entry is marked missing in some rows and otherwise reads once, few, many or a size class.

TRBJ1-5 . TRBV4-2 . TGTGCCAGCAGCCAAGAAGGCTCGAGATATCAGCCCCAGCATTTT CASSQEGSRYQPQHF
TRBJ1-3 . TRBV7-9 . TGTGCCAGCAGCTTAGTGGGTCTTGGAAACACCATATATTTT CASSLVGLGNTIYF
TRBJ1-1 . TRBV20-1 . TGCAGTGCCGACAGAACGAACACTGAAGCTTTCTTT CSADRTNTEAFF
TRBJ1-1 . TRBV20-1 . TGCAGTGCTAGGTCCCTCAGGGCTGAAGCTTTCTTT CSARSLRAEAFF
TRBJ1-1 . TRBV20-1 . TGCAGTGCTAGGGGGCTTGATGGCACTGAAGCTTTCTTT CSARGLDGTEAFF
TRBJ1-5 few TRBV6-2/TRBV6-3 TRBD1 TGTGCCAGCAGTTCCCCCCACAGGGGAGGCAATCAGCCCCAGCATTTT CASSSPHRGGNQPQHF
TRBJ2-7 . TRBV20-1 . TGCAGTGCTAGAGATCCTAAGCGGGTATCCTACGAGCAGTACTTC CSARDPKRVSYEQYF
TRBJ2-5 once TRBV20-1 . TGCAGTGCTAGAGTTCAGGGCAGGCTCTTGGAGACCCAGTACTTC CSARVQGRLLETQYF
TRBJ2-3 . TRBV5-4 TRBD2 TGTGCCAGCAGCTTGAAGAGCGGGGGAGATACAGATACGCAGTATTTT CASSLKSGGDTDTQYF
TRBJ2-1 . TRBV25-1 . TGTGCCAGCAGTAGAGGGGGGGGCCCCGGTGAGCAGTTCTTC CASSRGGGPGEQFF
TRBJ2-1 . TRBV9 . TGTGCCAGCAGCGTTGACGGCCAAACCTACAATGAGCAGTTCTTC CASSVDGQTYNEQFF
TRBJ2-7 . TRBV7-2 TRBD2 TGTGCCAGCAGCTTACGAACGGGGGGGACTTCGTACTTATACGAGCAGTACTTC CASSLRTGGTSYLYEQYF
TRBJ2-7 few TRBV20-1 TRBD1 TGCAGTGCTAGAGACGGACAGGCGGGCGAGCAGTACTTC CSARDGQAGEQYF
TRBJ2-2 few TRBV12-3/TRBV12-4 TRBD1 TGTGCCAGCAGAGGGACAGGGGTAACCGGGGAGCTGTTTTTT CASRGTGVTGELFF
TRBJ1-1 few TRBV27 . TGTGCCAGCATGAGGTTGGCGGTCATGAACACTGAAGCTTTCTTT CASMRLAVMNTEAFF
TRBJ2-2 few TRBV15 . TGTGCCACCAGCAGAGATCTAAGGGATCCCAACACCGGGGAGCTGTTTTTT CATSRDLRDPNTGELFF
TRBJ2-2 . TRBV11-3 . TGTGCCAGCAGCCCTAGGCCCGTCGGCAGTGGAACCGGGGAGCTGTTTTTT CASSPRPVGSGTGELFF
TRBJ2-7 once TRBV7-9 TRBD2 TGTGCCAGCAGCTTAGTAGCGGGAGGAGAGCAGTACTTC CASSLVAGGEQYF
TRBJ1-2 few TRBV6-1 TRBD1 TGTGCCAGCAAGCAGGGGGCCGTCTATGGCTACACCTTC CASKQGAVYGYTF
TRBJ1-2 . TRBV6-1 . TGTGCCAGCAGTGAGGACTATGGCTACACCTTC CASSEDYGYTF
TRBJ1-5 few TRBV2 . TGTGCCAGCAGACGTGATACGGCAGCTAATCAGCCCCAGCATTTT CASRRDTAANQPQHF
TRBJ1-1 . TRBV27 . TGTGCCAGCACCCGGCCGGGGTACACTGAAGCTTTCTTT CASTRPGYTEAFF
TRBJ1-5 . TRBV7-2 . TGTGCCAGCAGCTCTGCCAGGAGGGATCAGCCCCAGCATTTT CASSSARRDQPQHF
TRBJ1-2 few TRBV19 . TGTGCCAGTAGTATGGTTACAGCCTATGGCTACACCTTC CASSMVTAYGYTF
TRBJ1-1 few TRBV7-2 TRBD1 TGTGCCAGCAGCTCTCCGGACAGGGCTACTGAAGCTTTCTTT CASSSPDRATEAFF